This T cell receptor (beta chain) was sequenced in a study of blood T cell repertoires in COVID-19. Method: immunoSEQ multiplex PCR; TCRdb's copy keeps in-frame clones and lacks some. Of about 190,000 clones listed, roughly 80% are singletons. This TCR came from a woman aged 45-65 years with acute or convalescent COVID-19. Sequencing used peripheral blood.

The CDR3 is CATSDPRQGPDTQYF. In nucleotides, the CDR3 is TGTGCCACCAGTGACCCCCGACAGGGCCCAGATACGCAGTATTTT. The chain uses TRBV24-1 and TRBJ2-3; TRBD1 aligns across 7 bases. The V gene end was trimmed by 4 bases and the J gene end by 4 bases; junction bases not matched to a gene: 7. CDR1 is KGHDR, CDR2 SFDVKD, per germline. The CDR3 is made up of 15 amino acids.